What follows describes a single T cell receptor beta chain. The data stem from a study of Ad26.COV2.S vaccination and SARS-CoV-2 variants. The CDR3 runs to 12 residues. V was pared by 6 bases and J by 7 bases, with 1 base of the junction left unmatched. Treatment of the sample: over 15 received Ad26.COV2.S at low or high dose, single or two shots; 5 received placebo; per-sample allocation not given. Specimen acquisition occurred on day 63 following the initial vaccine or placebo injection. This table comes from immunoSEQ multiplex PCR, and its TCRdb copy is limited to in-frame clones, with some not included. The sample has roughly 410,000 clones; 83% are singletons.

The sample was peripheral blood, taken in a trial of Ad26.COV2.S vaccine versus placebo. The TCR originated in a person aged 18-60 years who received the Ad26.COV2.S COVID-19 vaccine or a placebo. This chain joins TRBV12-3 or TRBV12-4 and TRBJ1-4; the match to TRBD1 covers 8 bases. CDR3 bases: TGTGCCAGCAGGGGACAGGTTGAAAAACTGTTTTTT. It is translated as CASRGQVEKLFF.